The rows below give T cell receptor beta chains drawn from one sample of a study of T cell responses to AZD1222 COVID-19 vaccine. Clones were sequenced by immunoSEQ multiplex PCR, and TCRdb holds only the in-frame ones, with some missing. The sample contains about 120,000 clones, 80% to 90% of which appear only once. Specimen: peripheral blood, collected on day 0 of MenACWY control vaccination. The receptor source for this set is an adult in good health. Each CDR3 is given with its conserved first and last residue. Size values are once, few and many counts, or a class for expanded clones, and some rows have none.

V | size | CDR3
TRBV2 | NA | CASSEPGGGDNYEQYF
TRBV10-3 | NA | CAINPTGMNTEAFF
TRBV11-2 | NA | CASSLQARASYNEQFF
TRBV15 | NA | CATSRDIYPAKNIQYF
TRBV9 | few | CASSVGGTSGEKLFF
TRBV11-2 | NA | CASSLERSEKLFF
TRBV12-2 | NA | CASRSGTGWDTEAFF
TRBV18 | NA | CASSRSVSSTDTQYF
TRBV19 | NA | CASTPGQAPSDTQYF
TRBV29-1 | NA | CSVEPAPPGNTIYF
TRBV29-1 | NA | CSVEERNKEGYTF
TRBV7-6 | NA | CASSLASGDLGGYTF
TRBV28 | NA | CASSTTGEKLFF
TRBV5-5 | NA | CASSFWTSGGSYEQFF
TRBV6-5 | NA | CASREGGGTDTQYF
TRBV28 | NA | CASGTPGPEKLFF
TRBV18 | NA | CASSRDDGPYGYTF
TRBV2 | NA | CASSELPLAGETQYF
TRBV3-1/TRBV3-2 | NA | CAARGQGGTSGANVLTF
TRBV7-2 | NA | CASSLAQGTEAFF
TRBV28 | once | CASSATGLYGYTF
TRBV27 | NA | CASSFRDNQGNEQFF
TRBV5-1 | NA | CASSLVVGTGANVLTF
TRBV3-1/TRBV3-2 | NA | CASKYMGFQETQYF
TRBV4-3 | NA | CASSQDQDSSSFSGNTIYF
TRBV9 | NA | CASSPGIGLGYTF
TRBV29-1 | NA | CSVEDTYNEQFF
TRBV10-2 | once | CASSESGSGHSPLHF
TRBV7-2 | NA | CASSLGRQGEAFF
TRBV2 | NA | CASSELTSGGLLTYNEQFF
TRBV14 | NA | CASSHRTGTVDEKLFF
TRBV5-1 | NA | CASSPGGTPWETQYF
TRBV4-1 | NA | CASSQGQGNTGELFF
TRBV6-5 | NA | CASILVDGGTQYF
TRBV5-4 | few | CASSGGRNYEQYF
TRBV4-2 | NA | CASSQRDRGDYGYTF
TRBV2 | NA | CASREGTDTQYF
TRBV28 | NA | CASSSHSFVDYGYTF
TRBV29-1 | NA | CSVGLAEETQYF
TRBV5-1 | NA | CASGKQGMVLQGYTF
TRBV6-2/TRBV6-3 | NA | CASSKQGVSYNEQFF
TRBV5-6 | NA | CASSLRQGKETQYF
TRBV7-2 | NA | CASSSRQLGNEQFF
TRBV14 | NA | CASSGGNRGTEQYF
TRBV15 | NA | CATSENEYGYTF